These T cell receptor beta chains were read from a single sample in a study of T cell responses to AZD1222 COVID-19 vaccine. The table came from immunoSEQ multiplex PCR; TCRdb's copy has only in-frame clones and leaves some out. The sample lists over 150,000 clones, 90% seen once, with approximately 1.4% in the top ten. The input for sequencing was peripheral blood, taken on day 0 of AZD1222 vaccination. The receptors come from an adult in good health. CDR3s include the opening cysteine and the closing phenylalanine or tryptophan. Fields, in order: V gene, CDR3 protein.

TRBV6-5 CASSSSGITGYTF
TRBV20-1 CSARERTGQFF
TRBV7-8 CASSLNDGDSYNEQFF
TRBV25-1 CATATIGWETQYF
TRBV7-9 CASSLATGREKLFF
TRBV7-9 CASSPWGQVNSPLHF
TRBV25-1 CASSDSGGAWETQYF
TRBV6-5 CASTSDRGGSYEQYF
TRBV7-2 CASSLNRARDYGYTF
TRBV6-5 CASLNPQGAGTEAFF
TRBV7-2 CASRAVAGHTGELFF
TRBV28 CASSLRQGGRTEAFF
TRBV14 CASSQGQPEAFF
TRBV5-4 CASSPTQIDPSGNTIYF
TRBV5-1 CASSPEGQGAHGYTF
TRBV10-1 CASSDGIGSNTEAFF
TRBV19 CASSMQGTGRTGELFF
TRBV19 CASSIWSGPTEAFF
TRBV21-1 CASSLRGGLGANVLTF
TRBV5-4 CASSFSLAGYPRLPDTQYF
TRBV12-3/TRBV12-4 CASSFGTADGAFF
TRBV30 CASSPGLAGGHNEQFF
TRBV5-1 CASSLEGANQETQYF
TRBV19 CASSNRPAYSNQPQHF
TRBV4-3 CASSPNHVRGNYGYTF
TRBV6-5 CASSLMSQNYGYTF
TRBV7-3 CASSLNTNTDTQYF
TRBV7-8 CASSLVAGGNGANVLTF
TRBV27 CASSPLTGGYGYTF
TRBV28 CASSNRGLAGGRQETQYF
TRBV7-9 CASIEAGFTEAFF
TRBV6-6 CASRKDRGDNSPLHF
TRBV10-3 CASGGWVDEKLFF
TRBV7-2 CASSIMTGTGNEKLFF
TRBV4-1 CASSQELGGSTEAFF
TRBV19 CASSSGQDTEAFF
TRBV5-1 CASSSGRGGQETQYF
TRBV27 CASSRADTMNTEAFF
TRBV6-5 CASFSGPQETQYF
TRBV9 CASSEAGMGETQYF
TRBV30 CAWSFTVFNYGYTF
TRBV7-3 CASSLLLGTQNEQFF
TRBV10-3 CAISEGAVDTQYF
TRBV7-7 CASSFGPDGETQYF
TRBV2 CASTGQGHGYTF
TRBV5-4 CASKKQGPTYNEQFF
TRBV19 CASSIVSGQGATGYTF
TRBV7-9 CASTPLFHRDGTTDTQYF
TRBV7-8 CASSSPQGMNTEAFF
TRBV15 CATSRDRGASYEQYF
TRBV27 CASSSKDDNYGYTF
TRBV9 CASSIQGFSTDTQYF